These 22 T cell receptor beta chains were sequenced from one sample in a study of T-cell memory formation after mild COVID-19. One entry per CDR3 protein, called by TCRdb with MiXCR from the 5' RACE reads. The repertoire holds about 420,000 distinct CDR3 sequences, with 23% as singletons. The specimen was PBMCs or a T cell subset sorted from them (not recorded which). The source is an adult woman who had mild COVID-19 (a few samples of this study predate the infection). Cell type and time point are not known.

This clonotype was picked up many times. The chain links TRBV7-9 to TRBJ2-7; TRBD2 matches at 8 bases. J gave up 7 bases and V 7 bases, and 12 bases lay outside the gene matches. CDR3 length: 14 residues. Germline V gene lookup returns CDR1 SEHNR and CDR2 FQNEAQ (reference sequence). CDR3 sequence: CASTPPAGVHEQYF. CDR3 DNA sequence: TGTGCCAGCACCCCCCCAGCGGGAGTTCATGAGCAGTACTTC.

The gene calls are TRBV3-1 and TRBJ2-4, with 9 bases lining up with TRBD2. Losses at the gene ends were 1 base for V and 8 bases for J; bases not matched to a gene: 6. The germline CDR1 and CDR2 sequences are LGHDT and YNNKEL (reference sequence). The CDR3 covers 15 residues. As DNA, the CDR3 is TGTGCCAGCAGCCAAGTAGCGGGAGCGGGGGACATTCAGTACTTC. Its protein is CASSQVAGAGDIQYF. Complete variable domain (other parts from reference TRBV3-1 and TRBJ2-4): DTAVSQTPKYLVTQMGNDKSIKCEQNLGHDTMYWYKQDSKKFLKIMFSYNNKELIINETVPNRFSPKSPDKAHLNLHINSLELGDSAVYFCASSQVAGAGDIQYFGAGTRLSVL.

The chain recombines TRBV5-6 with TRBJ1-6; D ambiguous. This CDR3 comprises 15 residues. V lost 0 bases and J lost 8, with 12 bases in between. Germline V gene sequence: CDR1 SGHDT, CDR2 YYEEEE. The CDR3 coding sequence is TGTGCCAGCAGCTTGGCCGGGTACGGCGATTCACCCCTCCACTTT. Translated, it gives CASSLAGYGDSPLHF.

The V call is TRBV12-3 or TRBV12-4, the J call TRBJ1-2; D call uncertain. The CDR3 has 14 amino acids. Trimming cost V 5 bases and J 2 bases, with 12 bases left between them. In DNA form, the CDR3 reads TGTGCCAGCAGTACCACGGACGGGAACTATGGCTACACCTTC. This codes for CASSTTDGNYGYTF.

At least ten counts were recorded for this clonotype. The genes are TRBV10-3 and TRBJ2-7, with 7 bases identical to TRBD1. The CDR3 spans 14 residues. V was pared by 3 bases and J by 0 bases, with 2 bases of the junction left unmatched. From germline, CDR1 is ENHRY and CDR2 SYGVKD. For the CDR3, the DNA is TGTGCCATCAGTGAAGACAGGGACTCCTACGAGCAGTACTTC. Translation gives CAISEDRDSYEQYF.

The V call is TRBV3-1, the J call TRBJ2-1; 13 positions agree with TRBD2. CDR1 is LGHDT, CDR2 YNNKEL, per germline (reference sequence). The CDR3 is 16 amino acids. V shed 4 bases, J shed 5 bases, and the junction held 5 bases outside the gene matches. The CDR3 DNA follows: TGTGCCAGCAGCCCTAGGACTAGCGGGAGAAACAATGAGCAGTTCTTC. Encoded protein: CASSPRTSGRNNEQFF.

The V gene is TRBV12-3 or TRBV12-4, the J gene TRBJ1-3; D is possibly TRBD1 (5 bases). The V end was cut by 5 bases, the J end by 9 bases, with 17 bases between. The CDR3 covers 14 residues. The CDR3 DNA reads TGTGCCAGCAGTCTAAGGTGGGGGGGAGGCACCATATATTTT. Translated, it gives CASSLRWGGGTIYF.

This clonotype was seen a handful of times. The J gene is TRBJ1-3, the V gene TRBV10-3; D is uncertain. Per germline, CDR1 ENHRY and CDR2 SYGVKD. The CDR3 has 15 amino acids. V was shortened by 6 bases and J by 3 bases, with 15 bases between the two germline ends. The CDR3 reads CAIRHEAVGGNTIYF. CDR3 bases: TGTGCCATCAGGCACGAGGCAGTCGGTGGAAACACCATATATTTT.

This chain uses TRBV5-1 with TRBJ2-1; 8 bases line up with TRBD2. In germline, CDR1 is SGHRS, CDR2 YFSETQ. This CDR3 region has 17 residues. V trimming: 5 bases; J trimming: 5 bases; junction bases outside the gene matches: 15. The CDR3 loop reads CASRRDGGASFHNEQFF. CDR3 sequence (DNA): TGCGCCAGCAGACGGGACGGGGGGGCCTCTTTCCACAATGAGCAGTTCTTC. The variable domain in full, completed from reference TRBV5-1 and TRBJ2-1, reads KAGVTQTPRYLIKTRGQQVTLSCSPISGHRSVSWYQQTPGQGLQFLFEYFSETQRNKGNFPGRFSGRQFSNSRSEMNVSTLELGDSALYLCASRRDGGASFHNEQFFGPGTRLTVL.

A few counts support this clonotype. This chain connects TRBV4-2 to TRBJ1-1; a weak D match, TRBD1 (6 bases). Germline lookup yields CDR1 LGHNA and CDR2 YNFKEQ. The germline V and J ends were trimmed by 0 bases and 1 base, with 15 bases remaining between them. The CDR3 consists of 17 residues. CDR3 in amino acids: CASSQDWVGHRNTEAFF. CDR3 coding DNA: TGTGCCAGCAGCCAAGATTGGGTGGGACACAGGAACACTGAAGCTTTCTTT.

This clonotype was observed a handful of times. This chain connects TRBV9 to TRBJ2-1; 7 bases agree with TRBD1. V lost 4 bases and J lost 4; bases outside the gene matches: 8. The CDR3 contains 15 residues. Germline V CDR1 and CDR2: SGDLS, YYNGEE. CDR3 amino acids: CASSTSGTVYNEQFF. The CDR3 DNA sequence: TGTGCCAGCAGCACATCCGGGACAGTTTACAATGAGCAGTTCTTC.

This chain connects TRBV12-3 or TRBV12-4 to TRBJ2-7, with D uncertain. Trimming took 3 bases from V and 1 from J, leaving 16 bases between them. The CDR3 has 16 residues. The CDR3 nucleotides read TGTGCCAGCAGTTTTAGTCTTGTGGACCGATCCTACGAGCAGTACTTC. Translating it yields CASSFSLVDRSYEQYF.

This clonotype was counted a few times. The CDR3 spells CASSPRDSPPNTEAFF. DNA for the CDR3: TGTGCCAGCTCACCCAGGGACAGTCCGCCGAACACTGAAGCTTTCTTT. The gene calls are TRBV18 and TRBJ1-1; 7 bases align to TRBD1. The CDR3 contains 16 residues. V dropped 3 bases and J dropped 1; count of bases not matched to a gene: 8. CDR1 KGHSH and CDR2 LQKENI come from the germline V gene.

This clonotype showed up many times. The rearrangement links TRBV5-5 to TRBJ1-2; D is uncertain. The CDR3 has 13 amino acids. V was pared by 0 bases and J by 5 bases, with 8 bases between. Germline V lookup: CDR1 SGHKS, CDR2 YYEKEE (reference sequence). Here the CDR3 reads CASSLESGYGYTF. The CDR3 coding sequence is TGTGCCAGCAGCTTGGAATCCGGGTATGGCTACACCTTC. The complete variable domain, with remaining parts taken from reference TRBV5-5 and TRBJ1-2, reads DAGVTQSPTHLIKTRGQQVTLRCSPISGHKSVSWYQQVLGQGPQFIFQYYEKEERGRGNFPDRFSARQFPNYSSELNVNALLLGDSALYLCASSLESGYGYTFGSGTRLTVV.

This clonotype has just a few counts. V and J are TRBV4-1 and TRBJ2-5; no clear D. Germline CDR1 and CDR2: MGHRA and YSYEKL. This CDR3 region has 14 residues. Trimming shortened V by 0 bases and J by 3 bases, and 8 bases separated the two germline ends. As DNA, the CDR3 is TGCGCCAGCAGCCAAGAGTGGAAAGAAGAGACCCAGTACTTC. The encoded protein is CASSQEWKEETQYF.

This chain connects TRBV29-1 to TRBJ1-2; D uncertain. This CDR3 has 13 amino acids. V was pared by 3 bases and J by 1 base, with 9 bases between. Germline lookup yields CDR1 SQVTM and CDR2 ANQGSEA. The CDR3 bases are TGCAGCGTTGACGTAACTCGTAACTATGGCTACACCTTC. It codes for CSVDVTRNYGYTF.

The chain joins TRBV20-1 to TRBJ2-1; 10 bases are a match to TRBD2. This CDR3 contains 15 residues. V gave up 6 bases and J gave up 1 base; unmatched junction bases: 6. Germline loops: CDR1 DFQATT, CDR2 SNEGSKA (reference sequence). The CDR3: CSALAGAQSYNEQFF. Written as DNA, the CDR3 is TGCAGTGCGCTAGCGGGGGCTCAATCCTACAATGAGCAGTTCTTC.

This clonotype was picked up a small number of times. The chain carries TRBV13 and TRBJ2-7; 7 bases match TRBD2. Trimming took 5 bases from V and 1 from J; bases not matched to a gene: 5. This CDR3 has 14 residues. Germline CDR1 and CDR2: PRHDT and FYEKMQ (reference sequence). The CDR3 spells CASSHGRGSYEQYF. CDR3 nucleotides: TGTGCCAGCAGCCATGGGCGGGGGTCCTACGAGCAGTACTTC.

Only a few counts were recorded for this clonotype. V is TRBV5-6 and J is TRBJ2-1, with D possibly TRBD1 on 6 matching bases. Trimming took off 4 bases at V and 7 bases at J, with 12 bases between the two ends. Germline V CDR1 and CDR2: SGHDT, YYEEEE. There are 13 residues in the CDR3. For the CDR3, the DNA is TGTGCCAGCAGCACAACAGGGATGAATGAGCAGTTCTTC. Translation gives CASSTTGMNEQFF.

The rearrangement uses TRBV7-2 and TRBJ2-7; TRBD1 is a possible D gene (6 bases). V shed 5 bases and J shed 2 bases, with 19 bases lying between them. CDR3 length: 16 residues. Germline CDR1 and CDR2: SGHTA and FQGNSA. The chain's CDR3 is CASSLYGGYRAYEQYF. The CDR3 DNA is TGTGCCAGCAGCCTCTATGGGGGCTACCGGGCCTACGAGCAGTACTTC.

The chain employs TRBV20-1 and TRBJ2-7, with a possible D match to TRBD1 (6 bases). CDR3 length equals 17 residues. The germline gives CDR1 DFQATT, CDR2 SNEGSKA (reference sequence). V lost 2 bases and J lost 0, with 20 bases in between. The CDR3 nucleotides are TGCAGTGCTAGACCCGTCAGAAGCAGGGGACGCTCCTACGAGCAGTACTTC. Residues: CSARPVRSRGRSYEQYF.

The V and J genes are TRBV7-8 and TRBJ2-1; 7 bases agree with TRBD2. Germline trimming cut 3 bases from V and 0 bases from J; bases unmatched to any gene: 5. CDR3 length: 16 amino acids. Germline V lookup: CDR1 SGHVS, CDR2 FQNEAQ. CDR3 nucleotides: TGTGCCAGCAGCTTGATCCGGGAGGCCTCCTACAATGAGCAGTTCTTC. This codes for CASSLIREASYNEQFF. The complete variable domain, with remaining parts taken from reference TRBV7-8 and TRBJ2-1, reads GAGVSQSPRYKVAKRGQDVALRCDPISGHVSLFWYQQALGQGPEFLTYFQNEAQLDKSGLPSDRFFAERPEGSVSTLKIQRTQQEDSAVYLCASSLIREASYNEQFFGPGTRLTVL.